This T cell receptor (beta chain) was recorded in a study of vaccination and CD4 T cells after COVID-19. Study-level information: Six males and four females, two Hispanic, made up the convalescents. Two doses of either BNT162b2 or mRNA-1273 vaccine were given to participants.

Cultured CD4+ T cells had their DNA profiled by the Oncomine TCR Beta short-read assay. Cultured CD4+ T cells yielded the extracted genomic DNA. TCRdb redid the calling of the PCR reads with MiXCR, one entry per CDR3 protein. The data hold under 20,000 distinct CDR3 sequences, with 20% to 25% observed a single time. This CDR3 spans 15 amino acids. Trimming took off 0 bases at V and 2 bases at J, with 11 bases between the two ends. The germline gives CDR1 WNHNN, CDR2 SYGVQD (reference sequence). Treatment defined: 10-day PBMC culture with coronavirus spike peptide pools or control peptides (ViraFEST assay). This clonotype was seen a handful of times. Its cognate antigen is unknown.

This clonotype originated in a human donor with COVID-19. Input material: cultured CD4+ T cells from blood. This chain joins TRBV10-1 and TRBJ2-7; D is unclear. The DNA of the CDR3 is TGCGCCAGCAGTGAGTCTTGTACAGCTCCCTACGAGCAGTACTTC. This encodes CASSESCTAPYEQYF.